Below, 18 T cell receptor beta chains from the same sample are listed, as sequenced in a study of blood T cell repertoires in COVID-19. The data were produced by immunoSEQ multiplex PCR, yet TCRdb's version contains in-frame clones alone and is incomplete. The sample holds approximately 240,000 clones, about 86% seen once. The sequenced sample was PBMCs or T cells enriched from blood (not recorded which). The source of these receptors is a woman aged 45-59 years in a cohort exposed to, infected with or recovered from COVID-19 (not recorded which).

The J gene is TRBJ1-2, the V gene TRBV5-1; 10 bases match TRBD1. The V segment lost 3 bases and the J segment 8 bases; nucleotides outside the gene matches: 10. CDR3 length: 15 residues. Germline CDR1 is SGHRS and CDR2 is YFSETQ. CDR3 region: CASSSRQGAFQGYTF. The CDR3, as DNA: TGCGCCAGCAGCTCAAGACAGGGGGCGTTCCAGGGCTACACCTTC.

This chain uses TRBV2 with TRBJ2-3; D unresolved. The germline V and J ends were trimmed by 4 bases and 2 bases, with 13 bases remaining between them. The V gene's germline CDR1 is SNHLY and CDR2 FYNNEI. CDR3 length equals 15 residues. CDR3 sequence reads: CASSASRSPTDTQYF. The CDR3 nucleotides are TGTGCCAGCAGTGCGAGCCGATCCCCCACAGATACGCAGTATTTT.

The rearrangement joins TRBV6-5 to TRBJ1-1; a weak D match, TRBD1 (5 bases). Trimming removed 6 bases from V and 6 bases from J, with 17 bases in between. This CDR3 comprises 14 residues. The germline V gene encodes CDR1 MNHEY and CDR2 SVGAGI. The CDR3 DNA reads TGTGCCAGCAGCGCCGTCCCGGGACTGCCTGAAGCTTTCTTT. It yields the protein CASSAVPGLPEAFF.

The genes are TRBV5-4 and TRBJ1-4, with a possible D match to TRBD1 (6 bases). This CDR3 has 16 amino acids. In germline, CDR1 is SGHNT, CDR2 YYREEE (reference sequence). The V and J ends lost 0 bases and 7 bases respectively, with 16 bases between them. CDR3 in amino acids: CASSLGPGDAGEKLFF. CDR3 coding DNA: TGTGCCAGCAGCTTGGGGCCAGGGGACGCCGGTGAAAAACTGTTTTTT.

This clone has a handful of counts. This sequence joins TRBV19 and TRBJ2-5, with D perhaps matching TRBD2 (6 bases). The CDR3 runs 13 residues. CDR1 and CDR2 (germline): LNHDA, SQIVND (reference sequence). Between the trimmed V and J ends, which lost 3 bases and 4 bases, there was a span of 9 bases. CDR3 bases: TGTGCCAGTAGTATCGGGGACTCAGAGACCCAGTACTTC. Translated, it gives CASSIGDSETQYF.

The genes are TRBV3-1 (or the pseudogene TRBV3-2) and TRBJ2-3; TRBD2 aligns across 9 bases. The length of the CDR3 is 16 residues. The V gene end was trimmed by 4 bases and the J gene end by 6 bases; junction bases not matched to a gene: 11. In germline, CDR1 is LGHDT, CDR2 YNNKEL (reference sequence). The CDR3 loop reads CASSLRGLAGRDTQYF. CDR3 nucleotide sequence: TGTGCCAGCAGCCTGAGGGGGCTAGCGGGGCGGGATACGCAGTATTTT.

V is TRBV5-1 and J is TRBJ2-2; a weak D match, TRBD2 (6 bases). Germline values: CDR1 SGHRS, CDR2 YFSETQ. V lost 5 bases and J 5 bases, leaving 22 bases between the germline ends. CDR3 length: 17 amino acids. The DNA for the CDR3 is TGCGCCAGCAGAACACAAAGCGGGCCCTCGAGGACCGGGGAGCTGTTTTTT. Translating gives CASRTQSGPSRTGELFF.

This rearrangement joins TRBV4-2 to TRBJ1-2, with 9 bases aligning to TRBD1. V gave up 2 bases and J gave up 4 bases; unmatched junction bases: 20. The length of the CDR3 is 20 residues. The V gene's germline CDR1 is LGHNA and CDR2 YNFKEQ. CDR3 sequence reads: CASSQRVDLRDREWSYGYTF. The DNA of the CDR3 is TGTGCCAGCAGCCAAAGGGTAGACCTCCGGGACAGGGAGTGGAGCTATGGCTACACCTTC.

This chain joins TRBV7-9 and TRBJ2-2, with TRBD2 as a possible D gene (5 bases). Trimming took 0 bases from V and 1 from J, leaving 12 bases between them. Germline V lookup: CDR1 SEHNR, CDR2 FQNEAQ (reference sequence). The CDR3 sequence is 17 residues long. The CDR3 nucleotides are TGTGCCAGCAGCTTAGCATCTTTCGCGGGGAACACCGGGGAGCTGTTTTTT. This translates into CASSLASFAGNTGELFF.

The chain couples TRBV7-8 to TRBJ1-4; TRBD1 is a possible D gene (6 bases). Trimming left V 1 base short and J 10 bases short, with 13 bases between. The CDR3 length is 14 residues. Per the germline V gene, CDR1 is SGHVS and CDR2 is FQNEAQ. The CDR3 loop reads CASSLGGHDRKLFF. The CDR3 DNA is TGTGCCAGCAGCTTAGGGGGGCATGATAGAAAACTGTTTTTT.

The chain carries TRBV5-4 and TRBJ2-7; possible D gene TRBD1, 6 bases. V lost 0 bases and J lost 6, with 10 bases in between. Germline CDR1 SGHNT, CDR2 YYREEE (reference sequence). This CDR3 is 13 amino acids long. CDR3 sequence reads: CASSLASRGEQYF. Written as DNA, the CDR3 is TGTGCCAGCAGCTTGGCCAGCAGGGGCGAGCAGTACTTC.

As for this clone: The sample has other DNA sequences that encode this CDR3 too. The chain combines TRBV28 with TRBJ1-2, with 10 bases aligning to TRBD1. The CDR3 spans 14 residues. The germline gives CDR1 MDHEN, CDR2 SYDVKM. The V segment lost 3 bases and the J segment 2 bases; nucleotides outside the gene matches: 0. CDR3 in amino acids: CASSLGQGNYGYTF. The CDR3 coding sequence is TGTGCCAGCAGTTTGGGACAGGGGAACTATGGCTACACCTTC.

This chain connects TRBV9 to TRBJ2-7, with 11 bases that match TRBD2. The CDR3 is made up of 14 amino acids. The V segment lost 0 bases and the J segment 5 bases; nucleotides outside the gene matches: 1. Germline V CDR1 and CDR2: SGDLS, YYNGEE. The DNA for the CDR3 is TGTGCCAGCAGCGTAGGACTAGCGGGGAACGAGCAGTACTTC. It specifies CASSVGLAGNEQYF.

The CDR3 is CASSQEQGAGGYTF. The CDR3 bases are TGCGCCAGCAGCCAAGAACAGGGGGCCGGAGGCTACACCTTC. This chain uses TRBV4-3 with TRBJ1-2; TRBD1 matches 9 bases. This CDR3 comprises 14 residues. Per germline, CDR1 LGHNA and CDR2 YSLEER. V lost 0 bases to trimming and J lost 8 bases; unmatched junction nucleotides: 4.

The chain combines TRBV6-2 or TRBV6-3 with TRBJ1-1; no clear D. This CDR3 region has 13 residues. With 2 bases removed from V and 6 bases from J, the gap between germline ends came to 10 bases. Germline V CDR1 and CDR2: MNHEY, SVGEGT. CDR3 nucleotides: TGTGCCAGCAGTTACAGCCCTAAGTCTGAAGCTTTCTTT. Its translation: CASSYSPKSEAFF.

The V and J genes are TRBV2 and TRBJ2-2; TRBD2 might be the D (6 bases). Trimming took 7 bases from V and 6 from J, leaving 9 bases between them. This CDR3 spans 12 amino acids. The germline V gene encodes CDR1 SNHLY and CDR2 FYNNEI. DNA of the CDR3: TGTGCCAGCACTGGAGGGCCCGGGGAGCTGTTTTTT. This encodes CASTGGPGELFF.

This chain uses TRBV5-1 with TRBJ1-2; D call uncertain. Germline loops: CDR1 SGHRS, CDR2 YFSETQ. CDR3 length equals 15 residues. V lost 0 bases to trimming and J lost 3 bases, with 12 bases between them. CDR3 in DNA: TGCGCCAGCAGCTTGGCCAGTGGTAGCTACTATGGCTACACCTTC. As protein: CASSLASGSYYGYTF.

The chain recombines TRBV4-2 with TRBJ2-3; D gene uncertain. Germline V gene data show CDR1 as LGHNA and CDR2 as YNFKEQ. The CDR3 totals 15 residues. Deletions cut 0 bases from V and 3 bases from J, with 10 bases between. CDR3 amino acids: CASSQEVEPTDTQYF. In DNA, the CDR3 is TGTGCCAGCAGCCAAGAGGTCGAGCCGACAGATACGCAGTATTTT.